Below, 30 T cell receptor beta chains from the same sample are listed, as sequenced in a study of immune characterization of retroperitoneal liposarcoma. TCRdb reprocessed the PCR reads with MiXCR, giving one entry per CDR3 protein. The sample lists fewer than 3,000 distinct CDR3 sequences, under 30% occurring once. Sequences were obtained from tumor tissue. The receptors derive from a male donor with retroperitoneal liposarcoma.

This clonotype is medium-sized. V gene TRBV7-9 combines with J gene TRBJ2-3; 9 bases are shared with TRBD1. Germline V gene data show CDR1 as SEHNR and CDR2 as FQNEAQ (reference sequence). This CDR3 has 16 amino acids. V lost 1 base, J lost 4 bases, and 6 bases stayed unmatched. CDR3 nucleotides: TGTGCCAGCAGCTTAGTGGGGACAGGGTTTCCAGATACGCAGTATTTT. Encoded protein: CASSLVGTGFPDTQYF. Filled out from reference TRBV7-9 and TRBJ2-3, the complete variable domain reads DTGVSQNPRHKITKRGQNVTFRCDPISEHNRLYWYRQTLGQGPEFLTYFQNEAQLEKSRLLSDRFSAERPKGSFSTLEIQRTEQGDSAMYLCASSLVGTGFPDTQYFGPGTRLTVL.

Within the sample, this clonotype is medium-sized. This chain uses TRBV6-1 with TRBJ1-6; the D gene is possibly TRBD1 (6 bases). Germline-derived CDR1 and CDR2 are MNHNS and SASEGT. The V gene lost 2 bases and the J gene lost 7 bases, with 9 bases spanning the gap. The CDR3 extends over 14 amino acids. CDR3 nucleotides: TGTGCCAGCAGTGAACGGGGGCGGAATTCACCCCTCCACTTT. Its protein is CASSERGRNSPLHF.

This clonotype was seen more than once but under ten times. V gene TRBV10-1 combines with J gene TRBJ2-1; 7 nucleotides agree with TRBD2. The V and J ends lost 6 bases and 0 bases, in that order; junction bases with no gene match: 8. CDR1 is WNHNN and CDR2 is SYGVQD in the germline V gene (reference sequence). The CDR3 has 16 residues. As DNA, the CDR3 is TGCGCCAGCAGCCCCGTAGCGGGTAGCTCCTACAATGAGCAGTTCTTC. Residues: CASSPVAGSSYNEQFF.

This clonotype was seen more than once but under ten times. The chain combines TRBV6-2 or TRBV6-3 with TRBJ2-3; 7 bases align to TRBD2. The ends lost 2 bases at V and 4 bases at J; junction bases unmatched: 9. The V gene's germline CDR1 is MNHEY and CDR2 SVGEGT. This CDR3 comprises 16 residues. The CDR3 spells CASSYDAGAGADTQYF. In nucleotides, the CDR3 is TGTGCCAGCAGTTACGACGCGGGAGCGGGCGCAGATACGCAGTATTTT.

The J gene is TRBJ2-5, the V gene TRBV10-1; D is unresolved. The J call is doubtful: the DNA matches TRBJ2-1 better. Germline V lookup: CDR1 WNHNN, CDR2 SYGVQD (reference sequence). The CDR3 consists of 14 residues. The CDR3, as DNA: TGCGCCAGCAGTGAGTCGAGCTTTTCCGGTGAGCAGTTCTTC. Translating gives CASSESSFSGEQFF.

This clonotype was recorded a few times. A single base separates this from a much larger clone, so it may be a read error. The chain carries TRBV7-2 and TRBJ2-1, with D hard to call. The CDR3 has 15 amino acids. V lost 5 bases to trimming and J lost 0 bases, with 11 bases between them. Germline-derived CDR1 and CDR2 are SGHTA and FQGNSA. The CDR3 nucleotides read TGTGCCAGCAGCCGGACGTCAAGCTCCTACAATGAGCAGTTCTTC. It encodes CASSRTSSSYNEQFF. The full variable domain, rest sourced from reference TRBV7-2 and TRBJ2-1, is GAGVSQSPSNKVTEKGKDVELRCDPISGHTALYWYRQSLGQGLEFLIYFQGNSAPDKSGLPSDRFSAERTGGSVSTLTIQRTQQEDSAVYLCASSRTSSSYNEQFFGPGTRLTVL.

The table lists this clonotype with many counts. A much larger clone lies a single base off, so this may be a read error. The chain uses TRBV6-1 and TRBJ2-5; either TRBD1 or TRBD2 may fit D (6 bases each). The better agreement between TRBJ2-7 and the DNA end casts doubt on the J call. In germline, CDR1 is MNHNS, CDR2 SASEGT. The CDR3 has 16 residues. Here the CDR3 reads CASSSRRGEDSYEQYF. The CDR3 DNA reads TGTGCCAGCAGTTCCCGTAGGGGGGAGGACTCCTACGAGCAGTACTTC.

Within the sample, this clonotype is medium-sized. The chain links TRBV6-1 to TRBJ2-3; 10 bases align to TRBD2. CDR3 length equals 13 residues. The germline V gene encodes CDR1 MNHNS and CDR2 SASEGT. V was pared by 9 bases and J by 1 base, with 1 base of the junction left unmatched. As DNA, the CDR3 is TGTGCCAGTCTAGCGGGGGGCACAGATACGCAGTATTTT. This encodes CASLAGGTDTQYF.

The rearrangement links TRBV27 to TRBJ2-1; D gene ambiguous. The CDR3 consists of 12 residues. Germline-derived CDR1 and CDR2 are MNHEY and SMNVEV (reference sequence). The chain's CDR3 is CVSKELGNEQFF. As DNA, the CDR3 is TGTGTCTCAAAGGAGCTAGGAAATGAGCAGTTCTTC.

Comments on this clonotype: Given a much more abundant clone one base away, this may be a read error. This chain joins TRBV12-3 or TRBV12-4 and TRBJ2-1; 7 positions match TRBD1. The CDR3 spans 14 residues. Trimming cost V 7 bases and J 10 bases; bases outside gene matches: 13. CDR3 region: CASTPSTGIYEQFF. Here the CDR3 DNA reads TGTGCCAGCACCCCTTCGACAGGGATTTACGAGCAGTTCTTC.

By share, this clonotype counts as medium-sized. The chain has TRBV24-1 and TRBJ2-1, with TRBD1 identical over 9 bases. Judging by the DNA end, TRBJ2-7 fits better; the J call may be wrong. This CDR3 is built from 16 residues. Germline values: CDR1 KGHDR, CDR2 SFDVKD. The CDR3 sequence: CATSDPGTGTYNEQYF. The DNA for the CDR3 is TGTGCCACCAGTGATCCCGGGACAGGGACCTACAATGAGCAGTACTTC.

This clonotype was seen repeatedly, ten times or more. The chain is built from TRBV7-3 and TRBJ2-1; tentatively, D is TRBD2 (5 bases). Germline assignment: CDR1 SGHTA and CDR2 FQGTGA. The CDR3 sequence is 13 residues long. Trimming removed 0 bases at V and 5 bases at J, with 5 bases between. The CDR3 reads CASSLTGDNEQFF. DNA of the CDR3: TGTGCCAGCAGCTTAACCGGGGACAATGAGCAGTTCTTC. Full variable domain (remainder filled in from reference TRBV7-3 and TRBJ2-1): GAGVSQTPSNKVTEKGKYVELRCDPISGHTALYWYRQSLGQGPEFLIYFQGTGAADDSGLPNDRFFAVRPEGSVSTLKIQRTERGDSAVYLCASSLTGDNEQFFGPGTRLTVL.

By sample fraction, this clonotype is medium-sized (0.01 to 0.1%). The DNA of the CDR3 is TGTGCCAGCAGCTTAGTCGGGGCTAGCGGGAGAGGGAATGAGCAGTACTTC. It codes for CASSLVGASGRGNEQYF. The rearrangement joins TRBV7-2 to TRBJ2-1; 10 positions match TRBD2. The DNA end is a closer match to TRBJ2-7, so the J assignment may be wrong. Germline V gene data show CDR1 as SGHTA and CDR2 as FQGNSA. This CDR3 is 17 amino acids long.

The gene calls are TRBV10-1 and TRBJ2-3, with TRBD1 identical over 9 bases. In germline, CDR1 is WNHNN, CDR2 SYGVQD (reference sequence). J was trimmed by 7 bases and V by 6 bases; bases with no gene match: 11. This CDR3 comprises 15 residues. CDR3 residues: CASSPRDRVHNTQYF. CDR3 nucleotides: TGCGCCAGCAGCCCCCGGGACAGGGTGCACAATACGCAGTATTTT.

The chain uses TRBV27 and TRBJ2-3; no reliable D call. The CDR3 runs 14 residues. Germline V gives CDR1 MNHEY, CDR2 SMNVEV (reference sequence). The V end lost 4 bases, the J end lost 5 bases, and 13 bases lay between the germline ends. CDR3 coding DNA: TGTGCCAGCAGTTCCCGTCGGGTAGGAGATACGCAGTATTTT. Encoded protein: CASSSRRVGDTQYF.

This clonotype is classed as large. This rearrangement joins TRBV27 to TRBJ2-5; 8 nucleotides align to TRBD1. TRBJ2-7 matches the DNA end more closely, so the J call is doubtful. The germline V gene encodes CDR1 MNHEY and CDR2 SMNVEV (reference sequence). CDR3 size: 17 residues. CDR3 DNA sequence: TGTGCCAGCAGTTTTCAGGCAGGGACAGGAATTTCCTACGAGCAGTACTTC. Amino acid sequence: CASSFQAGTGISYEQYF.

This clonotype has only a few counts. The chain couples TRBV27 to TRBJ2-1; a possible D gene is TRBD2 (6 bases). Per germline, CDR1 MNHEY and CDR2 SMNVEV (reference sequence). The CDR3 totals 15 residues. Deletions cut 2 bases from V and 5 bases from J, with 13 bases between. The CDR3: CASSLRGGVHNEQFF. The DNA for the CDR3 is TGTGCCAGCAGTTTAAGGGGCGGGGTGCACAATGAGCAGTTCTTC.

This clonotype has more than one count but fewer than ten. A junction boundary mismatches the germline segment, possibly from a read error. The chain joins TRBV12-3 or TRBV12-4 to TRBJ2-2; 11 nucleotides agree with TRBD2. The CDR3 is made up of 15 amino acids. DNA of the CDR3: TGTGCCAGCAGATTAGCGGGAGGGGGCACCGGGGAGCTGTTTTTT. It translates to CASRLAGGGTGELFF.

The rearrangement uses TRBV27 and TRBJ2-1; D is possibly TRBD1 (6 bases). The CDR3 has 16 residues. Trimming removed 2 bases from V and 0 bases from J, with 11 bases in between. Germline V gene data show CDR1 as MNHEY and CDR2 as SMNVEV (reference sequence). The CDR3 bases are TGTGCCAGCAGTTTAGTGGGGGCTAGCTCCTACAATGAGCAGTTCTTC. It yields the protein CASSLVGASSYNEQFF.

By its share, this clonotype is large. The chain carries TRBV6-1 and TRBJ2-1; D is unresolved. The CDR3 extends over 14 amino acids. The ends were cut back, 1 base at V and 13 bases at J, with 17 bases in the middle. Germline V gene data show CDR1 as MNHNS and CDR2 as SASEGT. This CDR3 is CASSEGLSLGTQFF. The CDR3 DNA reads as TGTGCCAGCAGTGAAGGTTTGAGCCTCGGAACCCAGTTCTTC.

Sample share makes this clonotype large. The V call is TRBV6-1, the J call TRBJ2-3; possible D gene TRBD2, 5 bases. The end of the DNA aligns better with TRBJ2-7, so the J call may be wrong. The CDR3 runs 13 residues. Germline V lookup: CDR1 MNHNS, CDR2 SASEGT. Here the CDR3 DNA reads TGTGCCAGCAAAAGCGCCTCTAAGCGGGAGCAGTACTTC. Translated, it gives CASKSASKREQYF.

This chain links TRBV6-8 with TRBJ2-2; TRBD2 might be the D (6 bases). Germline CDR1 reads MNHGY; CDR2 reads SAAAGT. There are 14 residues in the CDR3. V was shortened by 7 bases and J by 1 base, with 10 bases between the two germline ends. CDR3 DNA: TGTGCCAGCATGCCGACTAGGAACACCGGGGAGCTGTTTTTT. Residues: CASMPTRNTGELFF.

Judged by abundance, this clonotype is medium-sized. The chain joins TRBV7-2 to TRBJ2-1; D is possibly TRBD1 (6 bases). Germline CDR1 is SGHTA and CDR2 is FQGNSA. The CDR3 length is 16 residues. V shed 6 bases and J shed 13 bases, with 28 bases lying between them. CDR3 protein: CASSSDRSLALNIQFF. The CDR3 coding sequence is TGTGCCAGCAGTTCGGACAGAAGCTTAGCGTTAAACATTCAGTTCTTC. Complete variable domain (other parts from reference TRBV7-2 and TRBJ2-1): GAGVSQSPSNKVTEKGKDVELRCDPISGHTALYWYRQSLGQGLEFLIYFQGNSAPDKSGLPSDRFSAERTGGSVSTLTIQRTQQEDSAVYLCASSSDRSLALNIQFFGPGTRLTVL.

The V call is TRBV6-1, the J call TRBJ2-1; no firm D call. The end of the DNA aligns better with TRBJ2-7, so the J call may be wrong. The V gene's germline CDR1 is MNHNS and CDR2 SASEGT. The CDR3 spans 15 residues. The CDR3 DNA is TGTGCCAGCAGTGAAGGACCTGAAGGGTCCAACGAGCAGTACTTC. This sequence encodes CASSEGPEGSNEQYF.

The genes are TRBV6-1 and TRBJ2-2, with D perhaps matching TRBD1 (6 bases). The V gene's germline CDR1 is MNHNS and CDR2 SASEGT. CDR3 length equals 16 residues. Trimming left V 1 base short and J 3 bases short, with 12 bases between. CDR3 protein: CASSEEGTLDTGELFF. The CDR3 nucleotides read TGTGCCAGCAGTGAAGAGGGGACACTGGACACCGGGGAGCTGTTTTTT.

By share of the sample, this clonotype is medium-sized (0.01 to 0.1%). Written as DNA, the CDR3 is TGTGCCAGCTACGAGCTAGCGCGGAGGAGCTCCTACAATGAGCAGTTCTTC. It specifies CASYELARRSSYNEQFF. The chain carries TRBV6-1 and TRBJ2-1; perhaps TRBD2 as D (6 bases). CDR1 and CDR2 from the germline V gene are MNHNS and SASEGT. The CDR3 has 17 residues. V was shortened by 8 bases and J by 0 bases, with 20 bases between the two germline ends.

This clonotype has a count of ten or more. The chain has TRBV7-8 and TRBJ2-1; D might be TRBD1 (6 bases). The ends were cut back, 4 bases at V and 7 bases at J, with 23 bases in the middle. Germline V lookup: CDR1 SGHVS, CDR2 FQNEAQ. The CDR3 covers 17 residues. The CDR3: CASSSLGGVGRRNEQFF. The CDR3 DNA reads as TGTGCCAGCAGCTCCCTAGGGGGTGTAGGACGCAGGAATGAGCAGTTCTTC.

This clonotype is labeled as large. The chain employs TRBV6-1 and TRBJ2-1, with D unresolved. Trimming stripped 5 bases from V and 5 bases from J, with 10 bases between. CDR1 MNHNS and CDR2 SASEGT come from the germline V gene. CDR3 size: 13 residues. The CDR3 region has the DNA TGTGCCAGCAGTTATACGTGGAACAATGAGCAGTTCTTC. Translated, it gives CASSYTWNNEQFF.

Comment on this clonotype: An end of the junction does not agree with germline; a read error may underlie this. The chain carries TRBV6-1 and TRBJ2-1; 9 bases agree with TRBD2. The DNA end favors TRBJ2-7, so the J call may be wrong. The germline CDR1 and CDR2 sequences are MNHNS and SASEGT. CDR3 length equals 16 residues. The CDR3 protein is CTSSEAAGGSFYEQYF. The CDR3 bases are TGTACCAGCAGTGAAGCGGCGGGAGGGTCGTTCTACGAGCAGTACTTC.

Many counts were recorded for this clonotype. V is TRBV10-3 and J is TRBJ2-7; 9 bases are shared with TRBD2. Trimming took 6 bases from V and 5 from J; bases not matched to a gene: 14. This CDR3 is 16 amino acids long. Germline values: CDR1 ENHRY, CDR2 SYGVKD. This chain's CDR3 is CAIRVAGEAQRHEQYF. DNA of the CDR3: TGTGCCATCAGAGTAGCGGGAGAGGCCCAGCGCCACGAGCAGTACTTC.